The 2 T cell receptor beta chains below were found in one sample sequenced in a study of Graves' ophthalmopathy and Graves' hyperthyroidism (dated 2018 in TCRdb). Sequenced on an Illumina HiSeq 2000. TCR beta CDR3 regions were amplified from RNA transcripts for repertoire sequencing. HTBI primers and the Qiagen OneStep RT-PCR kit were used in a first-round RT-PCR, which was followed by a second-round multiplex PCR, size selection and purification. The public reads were quality trimmed at Q25 with fastp and then assembled into clones with MiXCR by TCRdb, keeping productive beta chains. A single entry per CDR3 protein holds the most common genes and DNA from its merged rows. The sample table shows hundreds of thousands of distinct CDR3 sequences, and about 20% are seen once. The ten largest clonotypes hold 7.1% of the sample. Sequencing was carried out using peripheral blood. These receptors all stem from a woman aged 18 to 35 with stable Graves' hyperthyroidism. Some clones in this sample may be carry-over from other donors' samples. Donor details come from another sample of the same person, matched by shared clones.

This clonotype was seen a handful of times. J is TRBJ1-5 and V is TRBV28, with D perhaps matching TRBD1 (5 bases). Germline-derived CDR1 and CDR2 are MDHEN and SYDVKM. This CDR3 region has 16 residues. V lost 1 base, J lost 2 bases, and 12 bases lay in between. CDR3 sequence: CASSLSGGRGNQPQHF. The CDR3 nucleotides are TGTGCCAGCAGTTTATCGGGGGGAAGAGGCAATCAGCCCCAGCATTTT.

The V and J genes are TRBV11-2 and TRBJ2-3; D not certain. V dropped 7 bases and J dropped 2 bases, with 10 bases sitting between them. The CDR3 loop spans 13 amino acids. CDR1 is SGHAT and CDR2 is FQNNGV in the germline V gene. The CDR3 is CASNSRHTDTQYF. Written as DNA, the CDR3 is TGTGCCAGCAACTCCCGGCACACAGATACGCAGTATTTT. Full variable domain (rest looked up from reference TRBV11-2 and TRBJ2-3): EAGVAQSPRYKIIEKRQSVAFWCNPISGHATLYWYQQILGQGPKLLIQFQNNGVVDDSQLPKDRFSAERLKGVDSTLKIQPAKLEDSAVYLCASNSRHTDTQYFGPGTRLTVL.